The clone carrying this T cell receptor beta chain was seen a few times. Antigen unknown. Full-length variable regions came from constant-region reverse primers plus semi-nested Nested Universal Primer A PCR. TCRdb reprocessed the 5' RACE reads with MiXCR, giving one entry per CDR3 protein. The sample records 25,000 to 40,000 distinct CDR3 sequences, approximately 25% being singletons. Trimming took off 10 bases at V and 3 bases at J, with 19 bases between the two ends. The CDR3 has 15 residues. Looked up from germline, CDR1 is MNHEY and CDR2 is SVGAGI. Study conclusions and caveats: Tumor Tregs overlapped most with tumor, then blood, naive CD4+ cells. In terms of TCR gene usage, tumor memory CD4+ T cells clustered together with blood and lymph node memory CD4+ cells, as well as with lymph node naive CD4+ cells.

Material for sequencing was memory CD4+ T cells sorted from blood. Subset given: memory CD4+ T cells, CD4+CD45RO+CD25-. The V and J genes are TRBV6-5 and TRBJ2-1, with D perhaps being TRBD1 or TRBD2 (7 bases each). The clonotype comes from a female donor with breast cancer. The CDR3 loop reads CATRRAGQLYNEQFF. The DNA of the CDR3 is TGTGCCACTCGGCGAGCGGGACAGCTCTACAATGAGCAGTTCTTC.